This TCR beta chain came from a study of blood T cell repertoires in COVID-19. Participants' reported clinical history set cohort assignment. Recovery meant two consecutive negative NP/OP PCR tests, professional clearance, or resolved symptoms. Libraries were prepared by immunoSEQ multiplex PCR; TCRdb keeps only in-frame clonotypes and omits some of them. The table shows nearly 400,000 clones, with 89% occurring only once. The CDR3 length is 15 residues. Germline V gene data show CDR1 as LGHDT and CDR2 as YNNKEL (reference sequence). V trimming: 8 bases; J trimming: 6 bases; junction bases outside the gene matches: 9.

Specimen: PBMCs or T cells enriched from blood (not recorded which). J is TRBJ2-1 and V is TRBV3-1 (or the pseudogene TRBV3-2); TRBD2 aligns across 11 bases. The origin of this receptor is a woman aged 30 to 39 who had recovered from COVID-19. Here the CDR3 DNA reads TGTGCCAGCGGTCTGCTAGCGGGGGGAACCAATGAGCAGTTCTTC. Translated, it gives CASGLLAGGTNEQFF.